This record concerns one T cell receptor beta chain sequence. The antigen is not known. This sample is part of a study of T cells in localized non-small cell lung cancer. Study observations and caveats: Across samples, adjacent lung featured a median roughly 60 of the top 100 tumor clones. Greater T cell density in blood accompanied longer overall survival. Clonality peaked in uninvolved adjacent lung rather than tumor. Sequencing, confined to only one tumor region, leaves heterogeneity possible.

Data came from immunoSEQ multiplex PCR; TCRdb stores just in-frame clones and leaves some out. Among tens of thousands of clones listed, about 83% were seen once. Germline lookup yields CDR1 SGHAT and CDR2 FQNNGV. There are 14 residues in the CDR3. Trimming cost V 3 bases and J 12 bases, with 15 bases left between them. Here the sequenced sample was peripheral blood, taken before any cancer treatment. V and J are TRBV11-2 and TRBJ2-6; tentatively, D is TRBD1 or TRBD2 (5 bases each). The receptor was isolated from a female donor over 55 with stage I lung adenocarcinoma. The CDR3 sequence is CASSFWDGVPVLTF. The CDR3 DNA follows: TGTGCCAGCAGCTTTTGGGACGGTGTTCCCGTCCTGACTTTC. The entire variable domain, with the rest obtained from reference TRBV11-2 and TRBJ2-6, is as follows: EAGVAQSPRYKIIEKRQSVAFWCNPISGHATLYWYQQILGQGPKLLIQFQNNGVVDDSQLPKDRFSAERLKGVDSTLKIQPAKLEDSAVYLCASSFWDGVPVLTFGAGSRLTVL.